The clone carrying this T cell receptor (beta chain) appeared many times. V shed 5 bases and J 4 bases; nucleotides not matched to a gene: 7. This CDR3 is built from 13 residues. The germline V gene encodes CDR1 DFQATT and CDR2 SNEGSKA (reference sequence). This record comes from a study of T-cell reconstitution after alpha-beta-depleted transplantation in children. The authors prepared the TCRbeta library with unique molecular identifiers. TCRdb reanalysed the PCR reads using MiXCR and keeps one entry per CDR3 protein. Of 100,000 to 120,000 distinct CDR3 sequences in the sample, around 10% were seen once.

J is TRBJ2-7 and V is TRBV20-1, with 8 bases that match TRBD1. Here the sequenced sample was PBMCs from the stem cell graft donor, taken from the stem cell graft. The clonotype comes from a human donor who donated a stem cell graft to a child with acute lymphoblastic leukemia. In DNA, the CDR3 is TGCAGTGCTGGCCAGGGGGCCGAATACGAGCAGTACTTC. It is translated as CSAGQGAEYEQYF.